This T cell receptor beta chain appears in the sequencing data of a study of cytomegalovirus exposure and HLA in healthy donors (dated by TCRdb to 2015 to 2018). Regarding the study in general: An earlier analysis of 587 of the donors reported around 280 Gb of sequence data and 117 million unique TCR beta sequences obtained from some 200 million T cells. The later analysis used no new phenotypic data to find candidate immune exposures, relying instead on TCR beta sequences and their occurrence across donors. The study combined high-throughput TCR immunosequencing, statistical association of individual TCRs with disease status, and machine learning to predict cytomegalovirus infection status. A handful of DR-DQ haplotypes were handled as single units for association and clustering because linkage in the cohort was strong. Among the roughly 400 genotyped donors, approximately 77% belonged to the genetic ancestry cluster associated with self-reported Caucasian donors. All discovery cohort repertoires had been generated on a single sequencing platform. Genome-wide SNP genotypes for about 65% of the roughly 670 donors were used in a later genetic analysis, which treated that subset as a discovery cohort. The number of typed donors differed by locus: roughly 629-640 for A, B, C, DRB1 and DQB1; 500 to 550 for DQA1; 606 for DPA1; and about 450 for DPB1. A separate validation cohort of 100 to 150 different subjects was used in addition to the roughly 670-subject first cohort. The study used immunosequencing to profile the T cell repertoires of 666 subjects and linked those repertoires to cytomegalovirus serostatus. A later analysis re-examined previously published TCR beta repertoires from 600 to 700 donors and added high-resolution HLA genotyping to investigate patterns of TCR occurrence. Among roughly 370 genotyped donors of the cohort, an average of roughly 240,000 unique TCR beta nucleotide sequences were sequenced per donor, around 18% of them non-productive. Class I and class II HLA loci were covered by the typing at four-digit resolution. Approximately 300 gigabases of sequencing data and roughly 80 million unique TCR sequences made up an early release that covered 640 HLA-typed donors. To decide whether each TCR beta V gene segment behaved as functional or pseudogenic, an earlier analysis of fewer than 750 of the donors relied on high-throughput TCR beta sequencing. Donor age, sex, ethnicity and CMV serostatus were compiled together with the repertoire data. The aim of the study was to test whether cataloging public T cell receptors could identify signatures of past pathogen exposure.

The cohort consisted of 670 or so healthy bone marrow donors. All cohort members were sampled while nominally healthy, although unrecorded immune exposures were likely present. The donor was CMV seropositive and was included in the group of about 290 seropositive cohort members. Every donor gave a peripheral blood sample, and the peripheral blood mononuclear cells from that sample were used for TCR beta sequencing. The Qiagen DNeasy Blood Extraction Kit was used to extract genomic DNA from the blood cell samples. On the study overall, not on this receptor specifically: A later analysis found that TCR association rates varied across HLA loci, with DRB1 alleles showing the most associated TCRs and HLA-C alleles the fewest. In a later analysis, most CMV-associated TCR beta chains were found to appear HLA-restricted, with HLA associations seemingly driven largely by CMV exposure. HLA typing was unavailable for some donors at each locus, so association tests used only the typed subset. A group of highly shared sequence variants was considered likely to be a technical artifact of the sequencing pipeline. The study gave a list of around 170 TCR beta chains associated with cytomegalovirus. Most TCR sequences were observed very rarely across donors, whereas some public TCRs were present in many individuals. In a later analysis, HLA-associated TCR beta chains showed more clonal expansion and lower generation probabilities than non-associated chains that were equally common. Presence/absence analyses assumed roughly uniform sequencing depth across donors, an assumption that may not hold. The classifier was reported to diagnose cytomegalovirus status with high specificity and sensitivity in both the original cohort and the validation cohort. Because counts were too low, under 20 rarely observed V segments, including chromosome 9 orphons, were left out of the earlier analysis of 500 to 750 of the donors. Strong co-occurrence of HLA alleles, especially DR and DQ, made assigning TCR associations to individual alleles difficult. Correlated functional status among segregating V segments might reflect linkage disequilibrium, but an unknown experimental factor could not be ruled out. In this cohort, only TCR beta chains were sequenced, and detectable features were limited by the absence of alpha or paired-chain data. Broadly in line with IMGT annotations, most TCR beta V segments showed up in productive rearrangements about 90% or about 30% of the time in an earlier analysis of around 550 of the donors. The authors suggested that the approach could potentially be generalized to other disease states and immunological phenotypes. In a later analysis, several top co-occurrence clusters were reported to appear linked to parvovirus B19, influenza, CMV and Epstein-Barr virus. In a later genetic analysis, fewer N-insertions in productive TCRs were reported among donors in an Asian-associated ancestry cluster than the roughly 700-donor mean. V-gene and J-gene trimming of TCR beta chains was associated with a missense DCLRE1C variant in a later genetic analysis, and the association was replicated in an independent cohort. CMV serostatus was the only immune exposure information available for the cohort. A further reported finding was that TCR beta sequences accurately predicted the HLA-A and HLA-B alleles for most subjects in the first cohort. Specific HLA alleles were associated with over 15,000 TCR beta sequences at a false discovery rate of 0.05 in a later analysis. Three of the identified cytomegalovirus-associated TCR beta chains were confirmed in vitro to be specific for cytomegalovirus antigens. Because the 87-base-pair reads could not distinguish some IMGT-functional V segments, including TRBV6-2 and TRBV6-3, those segments were excluded.

Libraries were prepared through the immunoSEQ multiplex PCR assay. For the multiplex PCR, a mixture combining 60 forward primers for TCR Vbeta segments and 13 reverse primers for TCR Jbeta segments was used. The CDR3 region of rearranged TCR beta genes was amplified from genomic DNA with a multiplex PCR assay. Amplified TCR beta libraries were sequenced as 87-base-pair reads on the Illumina HiSeq System. Processing in the source paper ran as follows. Across the 500 to 700 repertoires, a later analysis counted roughly 84 million unique TCR beta chains, approximately 12 million of which were shared by at least two donors. Raw reads were error-corrected and collapsed into unique sequences by a nearest-neighbor algorithm in which closely related sequences were merged to remove PCR and sequencing errors. To assign V, D and J gene segments, CDR3 sequences were aligned to IMGT reference sequences. For a sequence to be retained, a match of at least six nucleotides to both a V gene segment and a J gene segment was required. A rearrangement counted as productive if the CDR3 had no stop codons and remained in frame with V and J, and every other rearrangement counted as non-productive. CDR3 was defined by IMGT convention, running from the second conserved V-encoded cysteine to the conserved J-encoded phenylalanine. In an earlier analysis of just under 600 of the donors, sequences lacking an unambiguous match to a single V gene segment were excluded. In an earlier analysis of 587 of the donors, a V segment was called functional when productive rearrangements were above 56.7%, and segregating when the standard deviation between donors exceeded 5%. To diagnose cytomegalovirus status from the catalog of TCR beta chain sequences, a statistical classification framework was built. A later analysis assigned V and J genes by comparing TCR nucleotide sequences with IMGT/GENE-DB human TR gene sequences. Using the TCRdist pipeline, a later analysis assigned CDR3 sequences along with most-parsimonious VDJ recombination scenarios. In a later analysis, each TCR beta chain was defined by its CDR3 amino acid sequence together with its V-gene family, and reads lacking a unique V-gene family were excluded. A later analysis removed 550 to 700 highly shared, low-generation-probability nucleotide sequences to deal with suspected cross-contamination and a sequencing artifact. In a later analysis, a clonal expansion index was calculated for each public chain from normalized within-repertoire ranks of inferred template counts. In a later analysis, generation probabilities were computed using a VDJ recombination model fitted to out-of-frame rearrangements, and the results were checked against IGoR. In a later analysis, TCR-TCR, TCR-HLA and TCR-CMV co-occurrence was scored with hypergeometric tests, and a repertoire-size bias correction was applied to TCR pairs. False discovery rates were estimated in a later analysis by permuting HLA or CMV assignments 20 times. A later analysis grouped co-occurring TCRs with DBSCAN, adding TCRdist sequence similarity when clustering within HLA-allele-positive subsets. Repertoires with fewer than 30,000 or more than 120,000 public chains were left out of co-occurrence clustering, as were about five repertoires with anomalous nucleotide sharing. TCRdb holds this immuneACCESS table with in-frame rearrangements only. Some clones are missing; in checked studies, unresolved V genes explain under half, and the rest has no known cause. V and J calls and clone size are those listed in that table; D and trimming were worked out from the DNA. This sample comprises a few hundred thousand clones, about 80% of them detected only once. The ten largest clones add up to roughly 2.5% of the sample.

On this clone: What antigen it recognizes has not been identified. The record has no base qualities; no much larger clone is one base away.

CDR1 and CDR2 are read off the germline V gene as SGDLS and YYNGEE. CDR3 length: 15 amino acids, cysteine to phenylalanine. This entry keeps only the CDR3 DNA: 45 bases, framed from base 1. The junction carries 10 bases between V and J, which are trimmed by 2 bases and 4 bases respectively. The sample was PBMCs. This clonotype was obtained from an older woman in good health and CMV-seropositive. The chain links TRBV9 with TRBJ2-6; the D gene is possibly TRBD1, with 5 bases matching. The DNA reads TGTGCCAGCAGCGTTTCAGGGTCCGGGGCCAACGTCCTGACTTTC. The translation is CASSVSGSGANVLTF.